Listed here is a single T cell receptor beta chain. This sample stems from a study of T cell changes during pregnancy in multiple sclerosis. The CDR3 covers 15 residues. V trimming: 6 bases; J trimming: 1 base; junction bases outside the gene matches: 6. Germline V gives CDR1 LNHDA, CDR2 SQIVND (reference sequence). Data came from immunoSEQ multiplex PCR; TCRdb stores just in-frame clones and leaves some out. This table holds 85,000 to 100,000 clones, roughly 90% found once. The input for sequencing was peripheral blood, taken in the first trimester of pregnancy. The sequence derives from a female donor with multiple sclerosis, enrolled in a pregnancy study. The chain has TRBV19 and TRBJ2-7; 10 nucleotides match TRBD1. DNA of the CDR3: TGTGCCAGTAGGAAGACAGGGGGCTCGTCCTACGAGCAGTACTTC. Protein: CASRKTGGSSYEQYF. Full variable domain (missing parts from reference TRBV19 and TRBJ2-7): DGGITQSPKYLFRKEGQNVTLSCEQNLNHDAMYWYRQDPGQGLRLIYYSQIVNDFQKGDIAEGYSVSREKKESFPLTVTSAQKNPTAFYLCASRKTGGSSYEQYFGPGTRLTVT.